Each of the 30 T cell receptor beta chains below was sequenced from the same sample in a study of regulatory T cells in long-lasting Graves disease. Construction of TCR beta libraries relied on iRepertoire HTBI primers and on Arm-PCR targeting CDR3 regions. TCRdb re-derived calls from the multiplex PCR reads in MiXCR, one entry per CDR3 protein. This table has 500,000 to 700,000 distinct CDR3 sequences, about 30% appearing once. Time point in this sample: persistent/refractory GD, antithyroid drugs over 5 years with positive TRAb. From PBMCs, RNA was extracted and then used to make the TCR library. This specimen consisted of peripheral blood mononuclear cells (PBMCs), obtained when the disease was refractory, from a patient treated with antithyroid drugs. The receptor set was obtained from a female donor with Graves disease.

This clonotype was seen a few times. The chain combines TRBV7-9 with TRBJ1-2, with 7 bases aligning to TRBD1. Germline V lookup: CDR1 SEHNR, CDR2 FQNEAQ (reference sequence). The CDR3 has 15 residues. Trimming at V came to 6 bases and at J to 2 bases, leaving 9 bases not matched to a gene. The CDR3 loop reads CASREQMDRNYGYTF. CDR3 nucleotides: TGTGCCAGCAGGGAACAGATGGACAGGAACTATGGCTACACCTTC.

This chain joins TRBV19 and TRBJ2-5, with 9 bases matching TRBD2. The CDR3 covers 17 residues. Germline CDR1 is LNHDA and CDR2 is SQIVND (reference sequence). V was pared by 2 bases and J by 5 bases, with 12 bases of the junction left unmatched. DNA of the CDR3: TGTGCCAGTAGTATAATGGGGGCTAGCGGGAAAGTGGAGACCCAGTACTTC. It translates to CASSIMGASGKVETQYF.

This clonotype showed up just a few times. This rearrangement joins TRBV5-5 to TRBJ1-5, with a weak D call TRBD1 (6 bases). The V gene lost 0 bases and the J gene lost 3 bases, with 13 bases spanning the gap. Germline CDR1 is SGHKS and CDR2 is YYEKEE (reference sequence). The CDR3 loop spans 16 amino acids. The DNA of the CDR3 is TGTGCCAGCAGCTTGGTGAAGGACAGATTCAATCAGCCCCAGCATTTT. Translated, it gives CASSLVKDRFNQPQHF.

The J gene is TRBJ2-7, the V gene TRBV7-9, with D perhaps matching TRBD1 or TRBD2 (5 bases each). Germline V gene lookup returns CDR1 SEHNR and CDR2 FQNEAQ (reference sequence). V was shortened by 5 bases and J by 9 bases, with 17 bases between the two germline ends. The CDR3 loop spans 13 amino acids. In nucleotides, the CDR3 is TGTGCCAGCAGCAGGGGAGAGGGTCTACGGCAGTACTTC. Encoded protein: CASSRGEGLRQYF.

The chain joins TRBV9 to TRBJ2-7; unclear D gene. Germline CDR1 SGDLS, CDR2 YYNGEE. The ends were cut back, 3 bases at V and 5 bases at J, with 18 bases in the middle. This CDR3 contains 15 residues. The CDR3 loop reads CASSAVGGTVHEQYF. The CDR3 DNA follows: TGTGCCAGCAGCGCCGTAGGTGGTACCGTTCACGAGCAGTACTTC. Combining the CDR3 with reference TRBV9 and TRBJ2-7 gives the whole variable domain DSGVTQTPKHLITATGQRVTLRCSPRSGDLSVYWYQQSLDQGLQFLIQYYNGEERAKGNILERFSAQQFPDLHSELNLSSLELGDSALYFCASSAVGGTVHEQYFGPGTRLTVT.

This clonotype was observed a handful of times. This sequence joins TRBV5-1 and TRBJ2-7, with D possibly TRBD1 on 5 matching bases. V lost 0 bases, J lost 2 bases, and 6 bases lay in between. There are 13 residues in the CDR3. The V gene's germline CDR1 is SGHRS and CDR2 YFSETQ. CDR3 in amino acids: CASSLEDTYEQYF. The CDR3 bases are TGCGCCAGCAGCTTGGAGGACACCTACGAGCAGTACTTC.

The V and J genes are TRBV7-6 and TRBJ1-1; D is ambiguous. CDR1 is SGHVS, CDR2 FNYEAQ, per germline. The CDR3 contains 13 residues. V was pared by 1 base and J by 10 bases, with 13 bases between. The CDR3, as DNA: TGTGCCAGCAGCTTAGGGGGAGGAGGTTTAGCTTTCTTT. This gives the protein CASSLGGGGLAFF.

This clonotype has a count of ten or more. The chain joins TRBV2 to TRBJ1-1, with D possibly being TRBD1 (6 bases). In germline, CDR1 is SNHLY, CDR2 FYNNEI. The CDR3 runs 14 residues. V was trimmed by 6 bases and J by 0 bases, leaving 11 bases between them. CDR3 nucleotides: TGTGCCAGCAGAAGGACAGTTATGAACACTGAAGCTTTCTTT. It is translated as CASRRTVMNTEAFF.

Details on this clonotype: Given a much more abundant clone one base away, this may be a read error. The rearrangement links TRBV2 to TRBJ2-2, with a tentative D call TRBD2 (6 bases). The CDR3 sequence is 15 residues long. Germline CDR1 and CDR2: SNHLY and FYNNEI. The CDR3 here is CATRGTASNTGELSF. CDR3 nucleotides: TGTGCCACCCGGGGGACGGCCTCGAACACCGGGGAGCTGTCTTTT.

The chain combines TRBV18 with TRBJ1-4; 7 bases map to TRBD1. V dropped 1 base and J dropped 8; count of bases not matched to a gene: 4. The CDR3 extends over 14 amino acids. Germline V gene sequence: CDR1 KGHSH, CDR2 LQKENI. This CDR3 is CASSPQGAKEKLFF. In DNA, the CDR3 is TGTGCCAGCTCACCACAGGGGGCAAAGGAAAAACTGTTTTTT.

The chain uses TRBV29-1 and TRBJ1-2; no reliable D call. Germline CDR1 and CDR2: SQVTM and ANQGSEA. The CDR3 extends over 15 amino acids. Trimming shortened V by 3 bases and J by 0 bases, and 14 bases separated the two germline ends. The CDR3 sequence is CSVDSSRESNYGYTF. In nucleotides, the CDR3 is TGCAGCGTTGATAGTTCTAGGGAATCTAACTATGGCTACACCTTC.

The chain couples TRBV5-1 to TRBJ1-2, with 8 bases aligning to TRBD1. Germline values: CDR1 SGHRS, CDR2 YFSETQ. Germline trimming cut 4 bases from V and 8 bases from J; bases unmatched to any gene: 10. There are 14 residues in the CDR3. The CDR3: CASSHLTGAGGYTF. The CDR3 bases are TGCGCCAGCAGCCACTTGACAGGGGCGGGAGGCTACACCTTC. Looking up the rest from reference TRBV5-1 and TRBJ1-2 gives the full variable domain: KAGVTQTPRYLIKTRGQQVTLSCSPISGHRSVSWYQQTPGQGLQFLFEYFSETQRNKGNFPGRFSGRQFSNSRSEMNVSTLELGDSALYLCASSHLTGAGGYTFGSGTRLTVV.

This clonotype was seen ten or more times. V is TRBV6-1 and J is TRBJ1-5; no clear D gene. This CDR3 comprises 12 residues. V was trimmed by 1 base and J by 6 bases, leaving 4 bases between them. The V gene's germline CDR1 is MNHNS and CDR2 SASEGT. CDR3: CASSEGGQPQHF. In nucleotides, the CDR3 is TGTGCCAGCAGTGAAGGGGGTCAGCCCCAGCATTTT.

The V and J genes are TRBV20-1 and TRBJ1-1; D call uncertain. V lost 6 bases and J 0 bases, leaving 11 bases between the germline ends. This CDR3 is 13 amino acids long. Germline values: CDR1 DFQATT, CDR2 SNEGSKA (reference sequence). The CDR3 loop reads CSADRTVNTEAFF. The DNA of the CDR3 is TGCAGTGCGGATCGGACCGTGAACACTGAAGCTTTCTTT.

This clonotype was seen a few times. V is TRBV10-3 and J is TRBJ2-7; a possible D gene is TRBD2 (6 bases). The CDR3 extends over 16 amino acids. In germline, CDR1 is ENHRY, CDR2 SYGVKD. The V end was cut by 2 bases, the J end by 4 bases, with 18 bases between. CDR3 sequence reads: CAISEGAGTPTYEQYF. The CDR3 DNA reads TGTGCCATCAGTGAGGGAGCCGGGACTCCTACGTACGAGCAGTACTTC.

The V and J genes are TRBV6-1 and TRBJ2-7, with TRBD1 matching 7 bases. Germline V gene lookup returns CDR1 MNHNS and CDR2 SASEGT. The CDR3 has 12 residues. J gave up 10 bases and V 3 bases, and 6 bases lay outside the gene matches. The chain's CDR3 is CASSDGTAHQYF. Written as DNA, the CDR3 is TGTGCCAGCAGTGACGGGACAGCTCATCAGTACTTC.

The rearrangement uses TRBV5-1 and TRBJ1-2, with D hard to call. The CDR3 sequence is 13 residues long. V dropped 1 base and J dropped 3 bases, with 7 bases sitting between them. Germline loops: CDR1 SGHRS, CDR2 YFSETQ. CDR3 DNA sequence: TGCGCCAGCAGCTTGAAACAAGACTATGGCTACACCTTC. This codes for CASSLKQDYGYTF. The full variable domain, its missing parts supplied by reference TRBV5-1 and TRBJ1-2, is KAGVTQTPRYLIKTRGQQVTLSCSPISGHRSVSWYQQTPGQGLQFLFEYFSETQRNKGNFPGRFSGRQFSNSRSEMNVSTLELGDSALYLCASSLKQDYGYTFGSGTRLTVV.

This clonotype occurred many times. The V and J genes are TRBV12-3 or TRBV12-4 and TRBJ1-5; tentative D call: TRBD1 (6 bases). V shed 6 bases and J shed 9 bases, with 18 bases lying between them. This CDR3 contains 14 residues. The CDR3 sequence is CASRQDSSSAPQHF. In nucleotides, the CDR3 is TGTGCCAGCAGACAGGACAGTTCCTCAGCGCCCCAGCATTTT.

This clonotype was picked up a small number of times. This chain links TRBV6-9 with TRBJ1-2, with D possibly TRBD1 on 5 matching bases. The CDR3 contains 17 residues. The ends were cut back, 2 bases at V and 2 bases at J, with 18 bases in the middle. The germline CDR1 and CDR2 sequences are MNHGY and SVAAGI. CDR3 sequence (DNA): TGTGCCAGCAGTTATCCCCCACGGGGGAAGGGGAACTATGGCTACACCTTC. Protein: CASSYPPRGKGNYGYTF.

The V call is TRBV2, the J call TRBJ2-5; 9 bases align to TRBD1. The CDR3 has 16 residues. Looked up from germline, CDR1 is SNHLY and CDR2 is FYNNEI. J was trimmed by 7 bases and V by 4 bases; bases with no gene match: 13. The CDR3 reads CASSAHWAQDRGTQYF. DNA of the CDR3: TGTGCCAGCAGTGCACACTGGGCCCAGGACAGGGGGACCCAGTACTTC.

This clonotype was picked up a small number of times. J is TRBJ1-1 and V is TRBV2; 8 nucleotides align to TRBD1. Germline V gives CDR1 SNHLY, CDR2 FYNNEI. The CDR3 is made up of 14 amino acids. V shed 7 bases, J shed 4 bases, and the junction held 8 bases outside the gene matches. The CDR3: CASIMDRVSTEAFF. The CDR3 DNA is TGTGCCAGCATAATGGACAGGGTATCCACTGAAGCTTTCTTT.

This clonotype was counted a few times. The J gene is TRBJ2-3, the V gene TRBV7-2; D not certain. Trimming removed 4 bases from V and 2 bases from J, with 13 bases in between. CDR1 is SGHTA and CDR2 is FQGNSA in the germline V gene. The CDR3 consists of 15 residues. The CDR3 DNA reads TGTGCCAGCAGCTCCCTTTCCAGTAACACAGATACGCAGTATTTT. Its protein is CASSSLSSNTDTQYF.

The V call is TRBV18, the J call TRBJ1-5; D unclear. This CDR3 comprises 14 residues. Trimming stripped 1 base from V and 7 bases from J, with 11 bases between. Germline V gives CDR1 KGHSH, CDR2 LQKENI. DNA for the CDR3: TGTGCCAGCTCACCACGGCAGGCGGGGCAGCCCCAGCATTTT. This translates into CASSPRQAGQPQHF.

CDR3 amino acids: CASSIGPTSGSMADTQYF. The CDR3 DNA follows: TGTGCCAGTAGTATCGGTCCGACTAGCGGGAGTATGGCAGATACGCAGTATTTT. The chain joins TRBV19 to TRBJ2-3; 12 bases fit TRBD2. Germline V lookup: CDR1 LNHDA, CDR2 SQIVND (reference sequence). The CDR3 spans 18 residues. With V trimmed by 3 bases and J by 4 bases, 11 bases remained unmatched.

Ten or more counts support this clonotype. The chain carries TRBV6-2 or TRBV6-3 and TRBJ1-1; D is undetermined. CDR3 length equals 18 residues. V lost 2 bases and J lost 0, with 19 bases in between. Germline V gene data show CDR1 as MNHEY and CDR2 as SVGEGT. The CDR3 loop is CASSYGAGAGRVNTEAFF. The CDR3 nucleotides read TGTGCCAGCAGTTACGGTGCTGGCGCGGGTAGGGTGAACACTGAAGCTTTCTTT.

This clonotype has a count of ten or more. The gene calls are TRBV27 and TRBJ1-5; 9 nucleotides agree with TRBD1. This CDR3 region has 16 residues. Losses at the gene ends were 3 bases for V and 6 bases for J; bases not matched to a gene: 9. Per germline, CDR1 MNHEY and CDR2 SMNVEV (reference sequence). CDR3 DNA sequence: TGTGCCAGCAGTTTTTGGGACAGGGATTTTTTTCAGCCCCAGCATTTT. Translation: CASSFWDRDFFQPQHF.

The chain links TRBV20-1 to TRBJ1-3; D is unresolved. Trimming took 5 bases from V and 0 from J, leaving 8 bases between them. This CDR3 comprises 13 residues. The V gene's germline CDR1 is DFQATT and CDR2 SNEGSKA (reference sequence). The CDR3 bases are TGCAGTGCTCGTCGAGGCTCTGGAAACACCATATATTTT. This sequence encodes CSARRGSGNTIYF.

The chain combines TRBV20-1 with TRBJ2-4; the D gene could be TRBD1 or TRBD2 (6 bases each). The germline gives CDR1 DFQATT, CDR2 SNEGSKA (reference sequence). This CDR3 has 14 residues. Trimming removed 5 bases from V and 3 bases from J, with 14 bases in between. The CDR3 DNA follows: TGCAGTGCTCCTCCACAGGGAGGCAAAAACATTCAGTACTTC. Translation gives CSAPPQGGKNIQYF.

This clonotype was seen ten or more times. The chain couples TRBV6-2 or TRBV6-3 to TRBJ1-4; 7 nucleotides align to TRBD1. The CDR3 loop spans 14 amino acids. Germline assignment: CDR1 MNHEY and CDR2 SVGEGT. The V segment lost 4 bases and the J segment 4 bases; nucleotides outside the gene matches: 3. This chain's CDR3 is CASSSGQLNEKLFF. The CDR3 DNA reads as TGTGCCAGCAGTTCGGGACAGCTTAATGAAAAACTGTTTTTT.

This clonotype has just a few counts. Mismatch with germline at one junction end may stem from a read error. The J gene is TRBJ2-7, the V gene TRBV28; 10 bases align to TRBD1. Germline CDR1 reads MDHEN; CDR2 reads SYDVKM. This CDR3 contains 14 residues. The CDR3 region is CASNTGTGVYEQYF. CDR3 bases: TGTGCCAGCAATACCGGGACAGGGGTCTACGAGCAGTACTTT.